These 15 T cell receptor beta chains came from one sample sequenced in a study of T cell responses to AZD1222 COVID-19 vaccine. The table came from immunoSEQ multiplex PCR; TCRdb's copy has only in-frame clones and leaves some out. The sample shows 150,000 to 200,000 clones, approximately 93% of them seen only once. The sequences come from peripheral blood, collected on day 0 of AZD1222 vaccination. These receptors were taken from an adult in good health.

This chain uses TRBV27 with TRBJ2-7; D remains ambiguous. The CDR3 covers 14 residues. The V end was cut by 5 bases, the J end by 0 bases, with 11 bases between. Germline values: CDR1 MNHEY, CDR2 SMNVEV (reference sequence). CDR3 loop: CASSPVASSYEQYF. The CDR3 DNA reads as TGTGCCAGCAGTCCGGTGGCGAGCTCCTACGAGCAGTACTTC.

The gene calls are TRBV28 and TRBJ1-2, with 8 bases fitting TRBD1. Germline V lookup: CDR1 MDHEN, CDR2 SYDVKM. The CDR3 spans 15 residues. After removal of 7 bases from V and 1 base from J, the junction contained 8 bases not matched to a gene. CDR3 region: CASNGQGDLNYGYTF. The DNA for the CDR3 is TGTGCCAGCAATGGACAGGGCGACCTTAACTATGGCTACACCTTC.

The chain employs TRBV7-2 and TRBJ2-1; TRBD2 aligns across 10 bases. Germline V gene lookup returns CDR1 SGHTA and CDR2 FQGNSA. The J segment lost 8 bases and the V segment lost 4 bases, leaving 8 bases of the junction unmatched. The length of the CDR3 is 15 residues. The CDR3 loop is CASSWTSGGGYEQFF. CDR3 DNA: TGTGCCAGCAGCTGGACTAGCGGAGGGGGGTATGAGCAGTTCTTC.

This clone was observed once. The junction does not match germline at one end; this may be a read error. The chain links TRBV12-3 or TRBV12-4 to TRBJ1-1; D is perhaps TRBD1 (5 bases). The CDR3 length is 12 residues. CDR3 sequence (DNA): TGTGCCAGCAGTTTTTCCTCATTCGGCGGGACGTTT. It translates to CASSFSSFGGTF.

The count of this clone is one. The chain employs TRBV19 and TRBJ1-4; D is unclear. Germline V gene data show CDR1 as LNHDA and CDR2 as SQIVND (reference sequence). Trimming pared 4 bases from V and 7 bases from J, leaving 16 bases between. CDR3 length: 15 amino acids. The CDR3 coding sequence is TGTGCCAGTAGTAATGGGCAGGTTGTATCTGAAAAACTGTTTTTT. Translated, it gives CASSNGQVVSEKLFF. The full variable domain, rest sourced from reference TRBV19 and TRBJ1-4, is DGGITQSPKYLFRKEGQNVTLSCEQNLNHDAMYWYRQDPGQGLRLIYYSQIVNDFQKGDIAEGYSVSREKKESFPLTVTSAQKNPTAFYLCASSNGQVVSEKLFFGSGTQLSVL.

The chain has TRBV7-8 and TRBJ1-6; D remains unclear. CDR3 length: 16 amino acids. Germline CDR1 SGHVS, CDR2 FQNEAQ. Trimming left V 5 bases short and J 8 bases short, with 19 bases between. In nucleotides, the CDR3 is TGTGCCAGCAGCCCCCTCGTTAGGTCGCGGGATTCACCCCTCCACTTT. Translation gives CASSPLVRSRDSPLHF.

V is TRBV28 and J is TRBJ2-1; TRBD1 matches 7 bases. Germline lookup yields CDR1 MDHEN and CDR2 SYDVKM. The CDR3 is 15 residues long. V shed 2 bases and J 7 bases; nucleotides not matched to a gene: 8. CDR3 loop: CASSLSDRAFNEQFF. CDR3 nucleotide sequence: TGTGCCAGCAGTTTAAGTGACAGGGCCTTTAATGAGCAGTTCTTC.

The chain carries TRBV20-1 and TRBJ1-2; D uncertain. This CDR3 has 14 residues. Germline V gene sequence: CDR1 DFQATT, CDR2 SNEGSKA (reference sequence). With 3 bases removed from V and 1 base from J, the gap between germline ends came to 12 bases. CDR3 coding DNA: TGCAGTGCTAGTGGCCCACTTCTTAACTATGGCTACACCTTC. Protein sequence: CSASGPLLNYGYTF.

This clone appeared a few times. This chain connects TRBV1 to TRBJ2-3; the D call in the table, TRBD2, was not verified against the DNA. TRBV1 is described as a pseudogene. The CDR3 contains 15 residues. The chain's CDR3 is CTSSRTRDLGNTQYF. CDR3 nucleotides: TGCACCAGCAGCCGGACTAGGGACTTAGGGAATACGCAGTATTTT.

The V and J genes are TRBV7-9 and TRBJ1-1; D might be TRBD1 (5 bases). This CDR3 is built from 14 residues. Trimming took off 5 bases at V and 4 bases at J, with 14 bases between the two ends. CDR1 is SEHNR, CDR2 FQNEAQ, per germline (reference sequence). The CDR3: CASSPLVRGTEAFF. Written as DNA, the CDR3 is TGTGCCAGCAGCCCCCTCGTGAGGGGCACTGAAGCTTTCTTT.

This clone has only one observation. The V and J genes are TRBV18 and TRBJ2-7; D is unresolved. The length of the CDR3 is 12 residues. Looked up from germline, CDR1 is KGHSH and CDR2 is LQKENI. The V end was cut by 3 bases, the J end by 2 bases, with 5 bases between. In DNA form, the CDR3 reads TGTGCCAGCTCACCCCTTACCTACGAGCAGTACTTC. Translated: CASSPLTYEQYF.

In the case of this clone: Other nucleotide sequences in the sample specify the same CDR3. V gene TRBV18 combines with J gene TRBJ2-3; D gene ambiguous. CDR3 length: 13 residues. The V gene lost 0 bases and the J gene lost 3 bases, with 4 bases spanning the gap. The V gene's germline CDR1 is KGHSH and CDR2 LQKENI. DNA of the CDR3: TGTGCCAGCTCACCACCAGGAACAGATACGCAGTATTTT. Translation gives CASSPPGTDTQYF. The variable domain in full, completed from reference TRBV18 and TRBJ2-3, reads NAGVMQNPRHLVRRRGQEARLRCSPMKGHSHVYWYRQLPEEGLKFMVYLQKENIIDESGMPKERFSAEFPKEGPSILRIQQVVRGDSAAYFCASSPPGTDTQYFGPGTRLTVL.

The chain couples TRBV5-4 to TRBJ2-7; the D is unclear. Per germline, CDR1 SGHNT and CDR2 YYREEE (reference sequence). Deletions cut 4 bases from V and 0 bases from J, with 2 bases between. This CDR3 has 11 residues. CDR3 residues: CASSNSYEQYF. The CDR3 DNA follows: TGTGCCAGCAGCAACTCCTACGAGCAGTACTTC. Based on the CDR3 plus reference TRBV5-4 and TRBJ2-7, the full variable domain is ETGVTQSPTHLIKTRGQQVTLRCSSQSGHNTVSWYQQALGQGPQFIFQYYREEENGRGNFPPRFSGLQFPNYSSELNVNALELDDSALYLCASSNSYEQYFGPGTRLTVT.

The chain combines TRBV6-5 with TRBJ2-1, with D maybe TRBD2 (7 bases). The germline V gene encodes CDR1 MNHEY and CDR2 SVGAGI. V dropped 2 bases and J dropped 12 bases, with 14 bases sitting between them. The CDR3 runs to 13 residues. The CDR3 DNA is TGTGCCAGCAGTTACCCTGGCGGGGGCCGGCAGTTCTTC. It specifies CASSYPGGGRQFF.

The gene calls are TRBV19 and TRBJ1-5; no clear D. This CDR3 region has 15 residues. CDR1 LNHDA and CDR2 SQIVND come from the germline V gene (reference sequence). The germline V and J ends were trimmed by 2 bases and 3 bases, with 11 bases remaining between them. CDR3 nucleotides: TGTGCCAGTAGTATAAGATCCGGGAACAATCAGCCCCAGCATTTT. Translating gives CASSIRSGNNQPQHF.